This T cell receptor (beta chain) derives from a study of a mutant IDH1 vaccine in newly diagnosed glioma (dated by TCRdb to about 2021). With respect to the entire study: Of the approximately 33 treated patients, roughly 60% were male and approximately 40% were female, and a mean age of 40.4 years was recorded. Before enrollment, patients had received standard therapy of radiotherapy alone, temozolomide alone, or radiochemotherapy with temozolomide; most received the combination. Peripheral blood samples were drawn at six visits, namely V03 (baseline), V05, V07, V10, V12 and V13. For exploratory analyses, roughly 25 treated patients had longitudinal TCRB deep sequencing done wherever samples were available.

Explained via the paper, the time point label denotes: baseline, week 1 (first vaccination visit). Read against the paper, the sample's treatment or condition label means: pre-vaccination baseline after standard-of-care therapy. Donors had newly diagnosed WHO grade 3 or 4 IDH1-mutant astrocytomas with loss of nuclear ATRX. The samples were drawn from NOA16, a multicentre, single-arm, open-label phase I trial in Germany that tested a mutant IDH1 peptide vaccine in humans for the first time. Blood drawn at visit V03 was used as the baseline sample for immunogenicity testing. Genomic DNA for TCRB sequencing was extracted from EDTA blood using the DNeasy Blood and Tissue Kit. In regard to this clone: The clone's antigen remains unknown. No base quality information exists; no much larger clone differs at one position.

Relative to germline, V is missing 4 bases and J is missing 3 bases, with 5 bases of the junction outside any gene match. The CDR3, cysteine through phenylalanine, is 14 amino acids long. Of the read, only the CDR3 DNA is kept; its 42 bases are in frame from base 1. Based on the germline V gene, the CDR1 and CDR2 sequences are MDHEN and SYDVKM. Preparation of the library involved the immunoSEQ multiplex PCR assay. Following the manufacturer's protocol, the hsTCRB Kit was used to amplify rearranged TCR beta chain sequences. An Illumina MiSeq was used to sequence the TCRB libraries. Processing in the source paper ran as follows. Demultiplexing, trimming and gene mapping were performed with the kit vendor's proprietary platform. TCRdb retrieved this table from immuneACCESS and kept in-frame rearrangements only. Not all clones are present; in checked studies, unresolved V genes account for under half, and no reason is known for the remainder. The V and J calls and the clone size are those of that table, but D and trimming were determined from the DNA. This sample is represented by 85,000 to 100,000 clones; about 87% of them were singletons. The top ten clonotypes cover roughly 0.58% of the sample.

Paper-wide results and their limitations: Across multiple MHC alleles, vaccine-induced immune responses were seen in about 93% of patients. Changes in the top peripheral T cell clonotypes picked up by TCRB sequencing did not appear to be linked to pseudoprogression. The authors stated that sample limitations prevented analyses of patient blood samples from being reproduced. Selection of PBMC samples for TCRB deep sequencing was based on availability.

The chain is made from TRBV28 and TRBJ2-7; 8 nucleotides in the junction match TRBD1. This TCR came from a woman aged 45 to 65 with glioma. The sequences come from PBMCs, collected from a glioma patient treated with radiotherapy, temozolomide or both. CDR3 region: CASSSRTGNYEQYF. The DNA sequence is as follows: TGTGCCAGCAGTTCCAGGACAGGGAACTACGAGCAGTACTTC. Here the CDR3 is joined to the reference TRBV28 and TRBJ2-7 genes, and the full variable domain is: DVKVTQSSRYLVKRTGEKVFLECVQDMDHENMFWYRQDPGLGLRLIYFSYDVKMKEKGDIPEGYSVSREKKERFSLILESASTNQTSMYLCASSSRTGNYEQYFGPGTRLTVT.